The entry that follows covers one TCR beta chain sequence. The data stem from a study of blood T cell repertoires in COVID-19. Overall study context: The cDNA or gDNA used as material had been derived from T cells, B-cell-depleted T cells, or PBMCs.

Only in-frame clones appear in the TCRdb table, and some are missing; sequencing was by immunoSEQ multiplex PCR. The data contain about 100,000 clones, 70% to 80% of them seen just once; the ten biggest clones take up 18%. CDR1 and CDR2 from the germline V gene are SGHTA and FQGNSA. Trimming took 5 bases from V and 3 from J, leaving 10 bases between them. The length of the CDR3 is 14 residues. The receptor was derived from a woman of 80 years or more with active or convalescent COVID-19. The sequencing input was peripheral blood. V gene TRBV7-2 combines with J gene TRBJ2-2; D might be TRBD1 (5 bases). As DNA, the CDR3 is TGTGCCAGCAGCAAGCAGGGTGACACCGGGGAGCTGTTTTTT. It translates to CASSKQGDTGELFF.